This TCR beta chain derives from a study of blood T cell repertoires in COVID-19. For the study at large: Samples taken during acute and convalescent COVID-19 were collected in the United States, Italy and Spain. T cells, B-cell-depleted T cells, or PBMCs supplied cDNA or gDNA.

Methods used by the authors: Scientists estimated how many nucleated cells there were by amplifying reference gene primers. Data came from immunoSEQ multiplex PCR; TCRdb stores just in-frame clones and leaves some out. V, J and clone size reflect that table, while D and trimming were determined from the DNA. In the table there are 75,000 to 95,000 clones, 70% to 90% of which are singletons. V shed 4 bases and J 8 bases; nucleotides not matched to a gene: 4. This CDR3 has 12 amino acids. Germline loops: CDR1 SGHRS, CDR2 YFSETQ. This sequence joins TRBV5-1 and TRBJ1-2; TRBD1 aligns across 8 bases. The sample consisted of peripheral blood. The origin of this receptor is a woman of 80 years or more with acute or convalescent COVID-19. This chain's CDR3 is CASSPDRDGYTF. The DNA for the CDR3 is TGCGCCAGCAGCCCGGACAGGGACGGCTACACCTTC.